This is a list of T cell receptor beta chains from one sample in a study of blood T cell repertoires in COVID-19. Generated by immunoSEQ multiplex PCR, the TCRdb table keeps only in-frame clones and is missing some. The data contain approximately 110,000 clones, 85% of them singletons. Sequences were obtained from peripheral blood. The receptor source for this set is a human donor in a cohort sampled during active COVID-19. The CDR3 runs from the conserved cysteine through the conserved F or W. The D gene is left open where the match is weak. A row's size may be missing; if present it is once, few, many or a size class.

d_call	clone_size	v_call	j_call	cdr3_aa	cdr3_nt
.	large	TRBV3-1/TRBV3-2	TRBJ1-4	CASSLSPGFNEKLFF	TGTGCCAGCAGCCTGAGCCCCGGGTTCAATGAAAAACTGTTTTTT
TRBD2	.	TRBV30	TRBJ2-7	CAWSSTTPAGSSYEQYF	TGTGCCTGGAGTTCGACTACCCCAGCGGGGAGCTCCTACGAGCAGTACTTC
TRBD1	.	TRBV25-1	TRBJ1-1	CASSAGQMNTEAFF	TGTGCCAGCAGTGCGGGACAGATGAACACTGAAGCTTTCTTT
.	.	TRBV4-3	TRBJ2-1	CASSHTGRGAYNEQFF	TGCGCCAGCAGCCATACGGGGCGGGGAGCCTACAATGAGCAGTTCTTC
.	.	TRBV9	TRBJ2-1	CASSKPGIVNEQFF	TGTGCCAGCAGCAAACCCGGGATCGTCAATGAGCAGTTCTTC
.	.	TRBV6-5	TRBJ2-1	CASSYSPSQGDEQFF	TGTGCCAGCAGTTACTCGCCGTCACAGGGAGATGAGCAGTTCTTC
TRBD1	few	TRBV4-3	TRBJ2-3	CASSQDFKGQGASSTDTQYF	TGCGCCAGCAGCCAAGATTTCAAGGGACAGGGGGCTTCTAGCACAGATACGCAGTATTTT
.	.	TRBV6-5	TRBJ1-1	CASSPRAEDTEAFF	TGTGCCAGCAGCCCAAGGGCGGAGGACACTGAAGCTTTCTTT
.	.	TRBV30	TRBJ1-3	CAWRPDSISGNTIYF	TGTGCCTGGAGACCAGACAGTATCTCTGGAAACACCATATATTTT
.	.	TRBV30	TRBJ2-3	CAWSVRGAHRISTDTQYF	TGTGCCTGGAGTGTTCGGGGGGCCCACCGTATTAGCACAGATACGCAGTATTTT
.	.	TRBV6-5	TRBJ2-7	CASSRLASYEQYF	TGTGCCAGCAGTAGGTTAGCGTCCTACGAGCAGTACTTC
TRBD1	.	TRBV7-9	TRBJ1-1	CASSSRQGWTEAFF	TGTGCCAGCAGCTCGCGACAGGGATGGACTGAAGCTTTCTTT
TRBD1	.	TRBV6-5	TRBJ2-7	CASTLTGTAYEQYF	TGTGCCAGCACCCTTACCGGGACAGCCTACGAGCAGTACTTC